One TCR beta chain is described in this entry. This sample is drawn from a study of cytomegalovirus exposure and HLA in healthy donors. The PCR used 60 Vbeta and 13 Jbeta primers. The assay was immunoSEQ multiplex PCR, and TCRdb's table has in-frame clones only and misses some. This sample contains about 88,000 clones. This TCR derives from a girl aged 5-17 years in good health and CMV-seropositive. The specimen was PBMCs.

The chain's CDR3 is CASSQERAPGELFF. For the CDR3, the DNA is TGCGCCAGCAGCCAAGAGCGGGCACCCGGGGAGCTGTTTTTT. This chain connects TRBV4-1 to TRBJ2-2; perhaps TRBD2 as D (5 bases). The germline V and J ends were trimmed by 0 bases and 6 bases, with 8 bases remaining between them. The length of the CDR3 is 14 residues. CDR1 and CDR2 (germline): MGHRA, YSYEKL.